Following are 9 T cell receptor beta chains from one sample sequenced in a study of cytomegalovirus exposure and HLA in healthy donors. Vbeta (60) and Jbeta (13) primers were used in the PCR. The data were produced by immunoSEQ multiplex PCR, yet TCRdb's version contains in-frame clones alone and is incomplete. The sample includes some 150,000 clones, over 60% seen only once; the top ten take approximately 1.8%. Sequencing was done on a sample of PBMCs. These receptors all come from a female donor in good health and CMV-seropositive.

The chain links TRBV5-5 to TRBJ2-7, with D unclear. The CDR3 is made up of 14 amino acids. Per germline, CDR1 SGHKS and CDR2 YYEKEE (reference sequence). Trimming shortened V by 1 base and J by 3 bases, and 11 bases separated the two germline ends. The CDR3 DNA reads TGTGCCAGCAGCTTGTTGCCCAGTAACTACGAGCAGTACTTC. Translating gives CASSLLPSNYEQYF. The full variable domain, rest sourced from reference TRBV5-5 and TRBJ2-7, is DAGVTQSPTHLIKTRGQQVTLRCSPISGHKSVSWYQQVLGQGPQFIFQYYEKEERGRGNFPDRFSARQFPNYSSELNVNALLLGDSALYLCASSLLPSNYEQYFGPGTRLTVT.

This clone was seen a single time. The chain has TRBV27 and TRBJ1-2; the D gene is possibly TRBD1 (6 bases). V shed 9 bases and J shed 8 bases, with 22 bases lying between them. Per the germline V gene, CDR1 is MNHEY and CDR2 is SMNVEV (reference sequence). The CDR3 is 14 amino acids. The CDR3 loop reads CASGFGGASNGYTF. The CDR3 nucleotides are TGTGCCAGTGGCTTTGGGGGGGCTTCGAACGGCTACACCTTC.

The chain has TRBV28 and TRBJ2-7; TRBD2 matches at 13 bases. After removal of 5 bases from V and 2 bases from J, the junction contained 3 bases not matched to a gene. The CDR3 has 15 residues. Germline V gives CDR1 MDHEN, CDR2 SYDVKM. CDR3 loop: CASSVGLAGAYEQYF. Here the CDR3 DNA reads TGTGCCAGCAGTGTAGGACTAGCGGGGGCCTACGAGCAGTACTTC.

This clone was recorded a few times. The chain couples TRBV4-2 to TRBJ2-5; 13 bases are a match to TRBD2. V was clipped by 5 bases and J by 5 bases; unmatched bases: 5. The V gene's germline CDR1 is LGHNA and CDR2 YNFKEQ. The CDR3 spans 15 residues. The CDR3 DNA sequence: TGTGCCAGCAGCTTCGGACTAGCGGGAGTGGAGACCCAGTACTTC. It translates to CASSFGLAGVETQYF.

The CDR3 sequence: CASTPGLTTADTQYF. The CDR3 region has the DNA TGTGCCAGCACACCGGGACTAACGACCGCAGATACGCAGTATTTT. This chain joins TRBV9 and TRBJ2-3, with 7 nucleotides matching TRBD2. Germline loops: CDR1 SGDLS, CDR2 YYNGEE. Losses at the gene ends were 6 bases for V and 4 bases for J; bases not matched to a gene: 11. This CDR3 has 15 amino acids.

CDR3 loop: CASSLLLAGGQETQYF. CDR3 nucleotides: TGCGCCAGCAGCTTGTTACTAGCGGGAGGCCAAGAGACCCAGTACTTC. This chain uses TRBV5-1 with TRBJ2-5; 12 bases agree with TRBD2. V lost 1 base to trimming and J lost 1 base; unmatched junction nucleotides: 2. The CDR3 is 16 residues long. Per the germline V gene, CDR1 is SGHRS and CDR2 is YFSETQ.

For the CDR3, the DNA is TGTGCCAGCAGCCCCTTCGGGGACAGCCGGGTCACAGATACGCAGTATTTT. Encoded protein: CASSPFGDSRVTDTQYF. V is TRBV7-9 and J is TRBJ2-3, with 7 positions matching TRBD1. This CDR3 comprises 17 residues. CDR1 is SEHNR and CDR2 is FQNEAQ in the germline V gene (reference sequence). V shed 5 bases, J shed 2 bases, and the junction held 13 bases outside the gene matches. The entire variable domain, with the rest obtained from reference TRBV7-9 and TRBJ2-3, is as follows: DTGVSQNPRHKITKRGQNVTFRCDPISEHNRLYWYRQTLGQGPEFLTYFQNEAQLEKSRLLSDRFSAERPKGSFSTLEIQRTEQGDSAMYLCASSPFGDSRVTDTQYFGPGTRLTVL.

This sequence joins TRBV10-3 and TRBJ1-2; 9 bases map to TRBD1. Germline CDR1 ENHRY, CDR2 SYGVKD. Unmatched junction bases numbered 3, after V lost 0 bases and J lost 4 bases. The CDR3 spans 15 residues. The CDR3 bases are TGTGCCATCAGTGAGTCCCAGACAGGGGGCTATGGCTACACCTTC. It codes for CAISESQTGGYGYTF.

The rearrangement links TRBV27 to TRBJ2-3, with a tentative D call TRBD2 (6 bases). Germline V gene sequence: CDR1 MNHEY, CDR2 SMNVEV (reference sequence). The V end was cut by 6 bases, the J end by 5 bases, with 21 bases between. CDR3 length: 16 residues. Here the CDR3 reads CASRSGTPSLVDTQYF. The CDR3 bases are TGTGCCAGCAGGTCCGGGACTCCATCCTTGGTAGATACGCAGTATTTT.